The 5 T cell receptor beta chains in this list originate from one sample, sequenced in a study of regulatory T cells in long-lasting Graves disease. Relying on iRepertoire HTBI primers and Arm-PCR of CDR3 regions, the team built TCR beta libraries. TCRdb re-analysed the multiplex PCR reads in MiXCR, keeping a single row per CDR3 protein. This sample has hundreds of thousands of distinct CDR3 sequences, with under 25% found just once. Described time point: persistent/refractory GD, antithyroid drugs over 5 years with positive TRAb. Researchers made the TCR library from RNA that was extracted from PBMCs. Sequencing was performed on peripheral blood mononuclear cells (PBMCs), taken when the disease was refractory, from a patient treated with antithyroid drugs. The receptor set was obtained from a female donor with Graves disease.

The J gene is TRBJ1-2, the V gene TRBV6-2 or TRBV6-3; 7 bases agree with TRBD1. The trim removed 6 bases at V and 1 base at J, leaving 11 bases unmatched. The CDR3 is 16 amino acids. Germline-derived CDR1 and CDR2 are MNHEY and SVGEGT. Written as DNA, the CDR3 is TGTGCCAGCAGACCAGAAGGGACAGCCGGTAACTATGGCTACACCTTC. Its translation is CASRPEGTAGNYGYTF.

The table lists this clonotype with a few counts. The V and J genes are TRBV7-9 and TRBJ2-7; 7 bases line up with TRBD1. CDR3 length: 13 residues. V trimming: 8 bases; J trimming: 6 bases; junction bases outside the gene matches: 10. The germline gives CDR1 SEHNR, CDR2 FQNEAQ (reference sequence). Written as DNA, the CDR3 is TGTGCCAGCTCGATGGATAGGGACAGCGAGCAGTACTTC. Amino acid sequence: CASSMDRDSEQYF.

The CDR3 coding sequence is TGTGCCAGCAGCCAAGGAATGGCAGGAGCCTACGAGCAGTACTTC. Amino acid sequence: CASSQGMAGAYEQYF. The chain recombines TRBV3-1 with TRBJ2-7; the D is unclear. From germline, CDR1 is LGHDT and CDR2 YNNKEL (reference sequence). The V gene lost 1 base and the J gene lost 2 bases, with 12 bases spanning the gap. The CDR3 covers 15 residues.

The chain couples TRBV4-2 to TRBJ2-5; 8 bases line up with TRBD2. Germline V lookup: CDR1 LGHNA, CDR2 YNFKEQ. The CDR3 consists of 15 residues. The trim removed 0 bases at V and 7 bases at J, leaving 7 bases unmatched. The CDR3 loop is CASSQDDPGRGTQYF. The CDR3 nucleotides are TGTGCCAGCAGCCAAGATGACCCCGGGAGGGGGACCCAGTACTTC.

The V gene is TRBV2, the J gene TRBJ1-1; possibly TRBD1 for D (6 bases). The germline CDR1 and CDR2 sequences are SNHLY and FYNNEI. CDR3 length equals 14 residues. The ends were cut back, 8 bases at V and 4 bases at J, with 17 bases in the middle. DNA for the CDR3: TGTGCCAGCCGCCGTGGGGGCGGGGGCACTGAAGCTTTCTTT. Translating gives CASRRGGGGTEAFF.